The rows below give T cell receptor beta chains drawn from one sample of a study of shared clonotypes between healthy human individuals. Measured with immunoSEQ multiplex PCR; TCRdb has only the in-frame clones, and not every one. Of around 2,000,000 clones listed, roughly 96% were seen once; the top ten hold more than 0.1%. The specimen was naive CD4+ T cells sorted from blood. These receptors were collected from a man aged 18 to 29 in good health. Each CDR3 is given with its conserved first and last residue. Each record gives: CDR3 DNA, CDR3 protein, J gene, clone size, D gene, V gene. D genes are given only for firm matches. Not every row has a clone size; where given, it reads once, few, many or a size class.

CDR3 DNA: TGTGCCAGCAGCCAGAAGACAGTCGCTGGGGCCAACGTCCTGACTTTC; CDR3 protein: CASSQKTVAGANVLTF; J gene: TRBJ2-6; clone size: .; D gene: .; V gene: TRBV2
CDR3 DNA: TGCGCCAGCAGCGGAGGGACAGGTAACACTGAAGCTTTCTTT; CDR3 protein: CASSGGTGNTEAFF; J gene: TRBJ1-1; clone size: .; D gene: TRBD1; V gene: TRBV5-1
CDR3 DNA: TGTGCCAGCAGAACCATTGGGGGCACTGAAGCTTTCTTT; CDR3 protein: CASRTIGGTEAFF; J gene: TRBJ1-1; clone size: .; D gene: .; V gene: TRBV5-4
CDR3 DNA: TGTGCCAGCAGCTTAGGGGGACTGGGCTCTGGAAACACCATATATTTT; CDR3 protein: CASSLGGLGSGNTIYF; J gene: TRBJ1-3; clone size: .; D gene: .; V gene: TRBV7-3
CDR3 DNA: TGTGCCAGCGGAGTGGGGAACACAGATACGCAGTATTTT; CDR3 protein: CASGVGNTDTQYF; J gene: TRBJ2-3; clone size: .; D gene: .; V gene: TRBV25-1
CDR3 DNA: TGTGCCAGCATCTTGTACAAGGGAACTCTTATGAACACTGAAGCTTTCTTT; CDR3 protein: CASILYKGTLMNTEAFF; J gene: TRBJ1-1; clone size: .; D gene: .; V gene: TRBV5-6
CDR3 DNA: TGTGCCAGCAGTCCGACAGGGGCGAGGGGCTACACCTTC; CDR3 protein: CASSPTGARGYTF; J gene: TRBJ1-2; clone size: .; D gene: TRBD1; V gene: TRBV6-6
CDR3 DNA: TGTGCCAGCAGCTTTGGAGAACCCCTCCACTTT; CDR3 protein: CASSFGEPLHF; J gene: TRBJ1-6; clone size: once; D gene: .; V gene: TRBV7-8
CDR3 DNA: TGTGCCAGCAGTCTGCGGGACAGGGCCTACGAGCAGTACTTC; CDR3 protein: CASSLRDRAYEQYF; J gene: TRBJ2-7; clone size: .; D gene: TRBD1; V gene: TRBV25-1
CDR3 DNA: TGCGCCAGCACGCGATTAGCGGGAGCTTTCGGGGAGCTGTTTTTT; CDR3 protein: CASTRLAGAFGELFF; J gene: TRBJ2-2; clone size: .; D gene: TRBD2; V gene: TRBV4-1
CDR3 DNA: TGTGCCAGCAGTTACGGCGGGACAGGGGGCTACGAGCAGTACTTC; CDR3 protein: CASSYGGTGGYEQYF; J gene: TRBJ2-7; clone size: .; D gene: TRBD1; V gene: TRBV6-6
CDR3 DNA: TGTGCCATCAGTAAGGACAGGGCTTCGCCCCAGCATTTT; CDR3 protein: CAISKDRASPQHF; J gene: TRBJ1-5; clone size: .; D gene: TRBD1; V gene: TRBV10-3
CDR3 DNA: TGTGCCAGCAGCTTACGGAGGGATAACTATGGCTACACCTTC; CDR3 protein: CASSLRRDNYGYTF; J gene: TRBJ1-2; clone size: .; D gene: .; V gene: TRBV5-8
CDR3 DNA: TGTGCCAGCAGTTACTCTTCAGGAGGGTATGGCTACACCTTC; CDR3 protein: CASSYSSGGYGYTF; J gene: TRBJ1-2; clone size: .; D gene: .; V gene: TRBV6-5
CDR3 DNA: TGTGCCAGCAGCCTCTTGTCTGAAGCTTTCTTT; CDR3 protein: CASSLLSEAFF; J gene: TRBJ1-1; clone size: .; D gene: .; V gene: TRBV6-1
CDR3 DNA: TGTGCCTGGAGTGTAAATGCGGATTTCTCTGGAAACACCATATATTTT; CDR3 protein: CAWSVNADFSGNTIYF; J gene: TRBJ1-3; clone size: .; D gene: .; V gene: TRBV30
CDR3 DNA: TGTGCCAGCAGCTCCCCCCGTGGGATTGACACAGATACGCAGTATTTT; CDR3 protein: CASSSPRGIDTDTQYF; J gene: TRBJ2-3; clone size: once; D gene: .; V gene: TRBV7-9
CDR3 DNA: TGTGCCAGCAGTTCCCTCCGCAGGGACCCAGGTACCGGGGAGCTGTTTTTT; CDR3 protein: CASSSLRRDPGTGELFF; J gene: TRBJ2-2; clone size: .; D gene: .; V gene: TRBV11-2
CDR3 DNA: TGTGCCAGCAGTTACATTCGGCTGGAAAAACTGTTTTTT; CDR3 protein: CASSYIRLEKLFF; J gene: TRBJ1-4; clone size: .; D gene: .; V gene: TRBV6-5
CDR3 DNA: TGTGCCATCAGCACACCTAGCGGCGGCACAGATACGCAGTATTTT; CDR3 protein: CAISTPSGGTDTQYF; J gene: TRBJ2-3; clone size: .; D gene: TRBD2; V gene: TRBV10-3
CDR3 DNA: TGTGCCAGCAGCCCCCTCCTCGGCCGGGAAAATCAGCCCCAGCATTTT; CDR3 protein: CASSPLLGRENQPQHF; J gene: TRBJ1-5; clone size: .; D gene: .; V gene: TRBV11-2
CDR3 DNA: TGTGCCAGCAGCTCGGGCGGGACTAAAGAGACCCAGTACTTC; CDR3 protein: CASSSGGTKETQYF; J gene: TRBJ2-5; clone size: .; D gene: TRBD2; V gene: TRBV7-8